Listed here are 5 T cell receptor beta chains from one sample, sequenced in a study of cytomegalovirus exposure and HLA in healthy donors. Using immunoSEQ multiplex PCR, the repertoire was profiled, and TCRdb retains in-frame clones only, with some absent. The sample has 150,000 to 200,000 clones, around nine tenths seen once. Material: PBMCs. The receptors derive from a woman aged 25 to 39 in good health and CMV-seronegative.

This clone occurred once. The gene calls are TRBV4-3 and TRBJ2-7; 9 bases are shared with TRBD2. Germline CDR1 LGHNA, CDR2 YSLEER. The CDR3 runs 16 residues. The V segment lost 0 bases and the J segment 5 bases; nucleotides outside the gene matches: 8. The CDR3 spells CASSQEWRGGHNEQYF. The CDR3, as DNA: TGCGCCAGCAGCCAAGAATGGCGGGGGGGCCACAACGAGCAGTACTTC.

This clone was recorded once. CDR3 sequence reads: CASSSRDRGTGELFF. CDR3 sequence (DNA): TGTGCCAGCAGCTCCCGGGACAGGGGCACCGGGGAGCTGTTTTTT. V is TRBV7-9 and J is TRBJ2-2, with 10 bases fitting TRBD1. J lost 4 bases, V lost 4 bases, and 3 bases had no gene match. The CDR3 length is 15 residues. Germline V lookup: CDR1 SEHNR, CDR2 FQNEAQ (reference sequence).

The chain couples TRBV6-5 to TRBJ1-1; possibly TRBD1 for D (5 bases). Germline CDR1 and CDR2: MNHEY and SVGAGI. There are 16 residues in the CDR3. V gave up 0 bases and J gave up 0 bases, with 11 bases separating them. The CDR3 spells CASSYSTGGMNTEAFF. The DNA for the CDR3 is TGTGCCAGCAGTTACTCGACCGGGGGGATGAACACTGAAGCTTTCTTT.

V gene TRBV11-2 combines with J gene TRBJ1-1; 7 nucleotides agree with TRBD1. With V trimmed by 3 bases and J by 1 base, 17 bases remained unmatched. The CDR3 has 19 amino acids. The germline gives CDR1 SGHAT, CDR2 FQNNGV. The CDR3 spells CASSLGSNRGGGRNTEAFF. For the CDR3, the DNA is TGTGCCAGCAGCTTGGGCTCGAACAGGGGAGGTGGGAGGAACACTGAAGCTTTCTTT.

The chain links TRBV30 to TRBJ1-1; TRBD1 matches at 8 bases. This CDR3 comprises 13 residues. J gave up 7 bases and V 4 bases, and 8 bases lay outside the gene matches. Germline CDR1 reads GTSNPN; CDR2 reads SVGIG (reference sequence). As DNA, the CDR3 is TGTGCCTGGACAGGGGGCGCGATTTATGAAGCTTTCTTT. Its translation: CAWTGGAIYEAFF.